This record concerns one TCR beta chain sequence. This entry is derived from a study of control samples from healthy donors and cancer patients. Profiling relied on immunoSEQ multiplex PCR, and the TCRdb table lists in-frame clones only, not all of them. This table holds about 180,000 clones, around 90% found once. From germline, CDR1 is MNHEY and CDR2 SVGAGI. CDR3 length: 13 amino acids. After removal of 2 bases from V and 6 bases from J, the junction contained 0 bases not matched to a gene. The gene calls are TRBV6-5 and TRBJ2-4, with 8 nucleotides matching TRBD2. Sequencing used blood. This receptor was obtained from a woman in her 50s in good health. The CDR3: CASSYRGGNIQYF. CDR3 DNA sequence: TGTGCCAGCAGTTACCGGGGGGGAAACATTCAGTACTTC.